This T cell receptor (beta chain) was captured in a study of T cell repertoires in cytomegalovirus infection. A note on this clonotype: The antigen remains unidentified.

The ends were cut back, 2 bases at V and 2 bases at J, with 10 bases in the middle. The CDR3 has 14 residues. TCRdb redid the calling of the reads with MiXCR, one entry per CDR3 protein. The top ten hold around 15% of the sample, which has about 890,000 distinct CDR3 sequences, roughly 30% seen once. The receptor comes from a human donor in good health (CMV status not recorded). Some clones in this sample may be carry-over from other donors' samples. The sample in question was cultured CD8+ T cells from PBMCs, obtained from culture after CMV antigen stimulation. This chain joins TRBV12-3 or TRBV12-4 and TRBJ2-7; D is undetermined. CDR3 nucleotides: TGTGCCAGCAGTTTACCCCTGTATCCCTACGAGCAGTACTTC. Encoded protein: CASSLPLYPYEQYF.